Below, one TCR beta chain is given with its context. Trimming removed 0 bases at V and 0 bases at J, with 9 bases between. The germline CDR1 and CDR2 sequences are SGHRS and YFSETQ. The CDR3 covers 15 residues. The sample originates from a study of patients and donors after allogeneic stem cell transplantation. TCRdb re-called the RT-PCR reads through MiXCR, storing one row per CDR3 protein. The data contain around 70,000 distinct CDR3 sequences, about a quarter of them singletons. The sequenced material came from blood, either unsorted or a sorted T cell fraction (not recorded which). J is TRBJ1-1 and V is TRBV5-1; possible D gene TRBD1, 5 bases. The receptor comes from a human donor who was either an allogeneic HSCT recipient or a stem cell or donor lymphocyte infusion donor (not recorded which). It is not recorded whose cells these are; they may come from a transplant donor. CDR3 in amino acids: CASSLVAGMNTEAFF. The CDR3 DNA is TGCGCCAGCAGCTTGGTGGCAGGGATGAACACTGAAGCTTTCTTT.